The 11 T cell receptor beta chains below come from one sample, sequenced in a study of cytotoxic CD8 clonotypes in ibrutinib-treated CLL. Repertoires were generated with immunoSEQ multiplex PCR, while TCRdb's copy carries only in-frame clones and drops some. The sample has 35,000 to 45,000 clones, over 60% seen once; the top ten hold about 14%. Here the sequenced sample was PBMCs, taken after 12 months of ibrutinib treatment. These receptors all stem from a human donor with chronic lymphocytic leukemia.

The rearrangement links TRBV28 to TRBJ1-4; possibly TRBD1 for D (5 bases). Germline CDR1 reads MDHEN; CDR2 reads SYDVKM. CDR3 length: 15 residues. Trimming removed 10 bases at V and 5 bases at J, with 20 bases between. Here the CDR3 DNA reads TGTGCCATCAGACCGGGGTACGGGGCCAATGAAAAACTGTTTTTT. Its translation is CAIRPGYGANEKLFF.

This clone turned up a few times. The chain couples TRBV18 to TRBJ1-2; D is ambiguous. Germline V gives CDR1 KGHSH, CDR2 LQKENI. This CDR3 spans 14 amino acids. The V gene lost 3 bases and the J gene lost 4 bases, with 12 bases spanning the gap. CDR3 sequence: CASSPKQTPYGYTF. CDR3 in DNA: TGTGCCAGCTCACCGAAGCAGACCCCCTATGGCTACACCTTC. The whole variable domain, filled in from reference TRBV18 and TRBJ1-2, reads NAGVMQNPRHLVRRRGQEARLRCSPMKGHSHVYWYRQLPEEGLKFMVYLQKENIIDESGMPKERFSAEFPKEGPSILRIQQVVRGDSAAYFCASSPKQTPYGYTFGSGTRLTVV.

CDR3 amino acids: CASSLEASAQETQYF. Here the CDR3 DNA reads TGTGCCAGCAGCTTAGAAGCTAGCGCCCAAGAGACCCAGTACTTC. The chain recombines TRBV7-6 with TRBJ2-5; D may be TRBD2 (6 bases). The ends were cut back, 1 base at V and 1 base at J, with 10 bases in the middle. There are 15 residues in the CDR3. Per germline, CDR1 SGHVS and CDR2 FNYEAQ.

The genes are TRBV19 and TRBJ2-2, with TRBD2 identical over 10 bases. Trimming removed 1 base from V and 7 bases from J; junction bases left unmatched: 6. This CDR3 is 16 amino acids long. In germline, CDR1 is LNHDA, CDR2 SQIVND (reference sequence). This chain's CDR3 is CASSIGTSGNVGELFF. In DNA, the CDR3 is TGTGCCAGTAGTATAGGTACTAGCGGGAACGTCGGGGAGCTGTTTTTT.

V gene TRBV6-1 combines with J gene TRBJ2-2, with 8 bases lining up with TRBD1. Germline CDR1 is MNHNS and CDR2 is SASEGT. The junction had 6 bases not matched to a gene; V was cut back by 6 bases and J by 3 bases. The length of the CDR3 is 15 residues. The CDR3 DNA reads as TGTGCCAGCAGCCTTCAGACAGGGGACACCGGGGAGCTGTTTTTT. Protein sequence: CASSLQTGDTGELFF.

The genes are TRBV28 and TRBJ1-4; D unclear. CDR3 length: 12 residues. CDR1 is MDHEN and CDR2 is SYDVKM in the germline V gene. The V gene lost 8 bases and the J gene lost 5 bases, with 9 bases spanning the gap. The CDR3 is CASGSGNEKLFF. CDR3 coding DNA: TGTGCCAGCGGGTCCGGAAATGAAAAACTGTTTTTT.

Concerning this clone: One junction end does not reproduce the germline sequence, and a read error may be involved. The CDR3 region has the DNA TGTGCCAGTTGTATCGGGACAGGGGTAGGCGGGGAGCTGTTTTTT. It is translated as CASCIGTGVGGELFF. The V and J genes are TRBV19 and TRBJ2-2; 10 positions match TRBD1. The CDR3 extends over 15 amino acids. CDR1 and CDR2 from the germline V gene are LNHDA and SQIVND (reference sequence).

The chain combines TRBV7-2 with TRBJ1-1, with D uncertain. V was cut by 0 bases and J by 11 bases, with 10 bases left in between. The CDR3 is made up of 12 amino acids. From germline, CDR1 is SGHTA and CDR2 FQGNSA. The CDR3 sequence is CASSLASGRAFF. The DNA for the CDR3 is TGTGCCAGCAGCTTAGCGTCCGGTAGGGCTTTCTTT.

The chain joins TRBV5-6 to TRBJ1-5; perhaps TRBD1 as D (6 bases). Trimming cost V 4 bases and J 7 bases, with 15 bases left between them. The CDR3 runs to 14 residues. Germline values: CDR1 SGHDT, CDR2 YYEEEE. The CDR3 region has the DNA TGTGCCAGCAGCCGTCGGGGGCAGGGACAGCCCCAGCATTTT. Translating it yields CASSRRGQGQPQHF.

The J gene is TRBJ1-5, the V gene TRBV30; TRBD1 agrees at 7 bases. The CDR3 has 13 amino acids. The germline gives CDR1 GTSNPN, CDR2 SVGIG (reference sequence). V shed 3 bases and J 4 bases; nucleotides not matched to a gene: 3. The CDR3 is CAWRMTGNQPQHF. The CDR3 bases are TGTGCCTGGAGGATGACAGGGAATCAGCCCCAGCATTTT.

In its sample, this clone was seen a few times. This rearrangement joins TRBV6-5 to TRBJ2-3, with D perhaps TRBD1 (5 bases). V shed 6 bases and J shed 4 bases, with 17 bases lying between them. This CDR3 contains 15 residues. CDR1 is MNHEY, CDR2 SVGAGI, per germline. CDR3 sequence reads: CASRPTRPGPDTQYF. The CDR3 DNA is TGTGCCAGCAGACCCACGCGGCCAGGGCCAGATACGCAGTATTTT.